A selection of T cell receptor beta chains follows, all from one sample in a study of blood T cell repertoires in COVID-19. Assay: immunoSEQ multiplex PCR; the TCRdb copy retains only in-frame clones and omits some. The profile shows fewer than 300,000 clones, more than 80% of them singletons. Sequenced input: PBMCs or T cells enriched from blood (not recorded which). These receptors were collected from a woman aged 25-40 years who had recovered from COVID-19. CDR3s include the opening cysteine and the closing phenylalanine or tryptophan. Fields, in order: D gene, clone size, J gene, V gene, CDR3 protein, CDR3 DNA. A D gene is named only where the DNA matches it firmly. Clone size appears in some rows only: once, few, many, or a class for an expanded clone.

D: TRBD2; size: -; J: TRBJ2-2; V: TRBV7-3; CDR3: CASSLASGKNTGELFF; DNA: TGTGCCAGCAGCTTAGCTAGCGGGAAAAACACCGGGGAGCTGTTTTTT
D: -; size: -; J: TRBJ1-2; V: TRBV9; CDR3: CASSIGVGGYTF; DNA: TGTGCCAGCAGTATAGGGGTGGGTGGCTACACCTTC
D: TRBD2; size: -; J: TRBJ2-5; V: TRBV5-4; CDR3: CASSSTGGQETQYF; DNA: TGTGCCAGCAGCTCGACGGGGGGCCAAGAGACCCAGTACTTC
D: -; size: -; J: TRBJ1-5; V: TRBV10-3; CDR3: CAINEGGSNQPQHF; DNA: TGTGCCATCAACGAGGGCGGGAGCAATCAGCCCCAGCATTTT
D: TRBD2; size: -; J: TRBJ2-2; V: TRBV6-2/TRBV6-3; CDR3: CASSPGTSGRYGELFF; DNA: TGTGCCAGCAGTCCCGGGACTAGCGGGAGGTACGGGGAGCTGTTTTTT
D: -; size: -; J: TRBJ1-4; V: TRBV28; CDR3: CASNPSTGLMKQLFF; DNA: TGTGCCAGCAATCCTTCCACAGGACTAATGAAACAACTGTTTTTT
D: -; size: -; J: TRBJ2-2; V: TRBV10-1; CDR3: CASSGRPRGTGELFF; DNA: TGCGCCAGCAGTGGGCGCCCCAGGGGAACCGGGGAGCTGTTTTTT
D: TRBD1; size: -; J: TRBJ1-1; V: TRBV7-2; CDR3: CASSLGDRTTEAFF; DNA: TGTGCCAGCAGCTTAGGGGACAGGACCACTGAAGCTTTCTTT
D: -; size: once; J: TRBJ2-1; V: TRBV20-1; CDR3: CSALKRDEQFF; DNA: TGCAGTGCTCTTAAGCGGGATGAGCAGTTCTTC
D: -; size: -; J: TRBJ2-7; V: TRBV11-2; CDR3: CASSLVQGTYEQYF; DNA: TGTGCCAGCAGCTTAGTTCAGGGAACCTACGAGCAGTACTTC
D: TRBD2; size: -; J: TRBJ2-3; V: TRBV11-2; CDR3: CASSFPAGVSTDTQYF; DNA: TGTGCCAGCAGCTTCCCAGCGGGAGTGAGCACAGATACGCAGTATTTT
D: -; size: once; J: TRBJ2-5; V: TRBV7-2; CDR3: CASSLGSRRGETQYF; DNA: TGTGCCAGCAGCTTAGGTTCTAGACGGGGAGAGACCCAGTACTTC
D: -; size: -; J: TRBJ2-2; V: TRBV4-3; CDR3: CASSRNTVGTGSTGELFF; DNA: TGCGCCAGCAGCCGAAATACCGTAGGGACCGGGAGCACCGGGGAGCTGTTTTTT
D: TRBD2; size: once; J: TRBJ2-1; V: TRBV7-3; CDR3: CASSSGIGTSGTNEQFF; DNA: TGTGCCAGCAGTTCCGGAATTGGGACTAGCGGGACTAATGAGCAGTTCTTC
D: TRBD1; size: -; J: TRBJ1-1; V: TRBV19; CDR3: CASRDRGGNTEAFF; DNA: TGTGCCAGTAGGGACAGGGGCGGGAACACTGAAGCTTTCTTT
D: TRBD1; size: -; J: TRBJ1-1; V: TRBV30; CDR3: CAWSPDRDTEAFF; DNA: TGTGCCTGGAGTCCGGACAGGGACACTGAAGCTTTCTTT
D: TRBD1; size: -; J: TRBJ2-2; V: TRBV9; CDR3: CASSFRQGLNTGELFF; DNA: TGTGCCAGCAGCTTCCGACAGGGGCTTAACACCGGGGAGCTGTTTTTT
D: -; size: -; J: TRBJ2-2; V: TRBV9; CDR3: CASSGNRGGGELFF; DNA: TGTGCCAGCAGCGGAAACAGGGGAGGCGGGGAGCTGTTTTTT
D: -; size: -; J: TRBJ2-2; V: TRBV5-4; CDR3: CASSLTGPNTGELFF; DNA: TGTGCCAGCAGCTTAACTGGGCCGAACACCGGGGAGCTGTTTTTT
D: TRBD1; size: once; J: TRBJ2-7; V: TRBV27; CDR3: CASSLSPVGDSYEQYF; DNA: TGTGCCAGCAGTTTATCCCCCGTAGGGGACAGCTACGAGCAGTACTTC
D: -; size: once; J: TRBJ2-5; V: TRBV27; CDR3: CASSLGGGWETQYF; DNA: TGTGCCAGCAGTTTAGGAGGCGGTTGGGAGACCCAGTACTTC
D: -; size: -; J: TRBJ2-3; V: TRBV24-1; CDR3: CATSDPVTQYF; DNA: TGTGCCACCAGTGACCCCGTTACGCAGTATTTT
D: -; size: -; J: TRBJ1-1; V: TRBV28; CDR3: CASSPGNTEAFF; DNA: TGTGCCAGCAGTCCCGGGAACACTGAAGCTTTCTTT
D: TRBD1; size: -; J: TRBJ1-2; V: TRBV7-8; CDR3: CASSLAIGTGLGYTF; DNA: TGTGCCAGCAGCTTAGCGATTGGGACAGGGCTAGGCTACACCTTC
D: -; size: -; J: TRBJ2-1; V: TRBV10-1; CDR3: CASSYTGLSEQFF; DNA: TGCGCCAGCAGTTATACAGGGCTGAGTGAGCAGTTCTTC
D: TRBD2; size: -; J: TRBJ2-1; V: TRBV28; CDR3: CASSRLAATSYNEQFF; DNA: TGTGCCAGCAGTAGACTAGCGGCGACTTCCTACAATGAGCAGTTCTTC
D: -; size: few; J: TRBJ2-4; V: TRBV30; CDR3: CAWSVRGGENIQYF; DNA: TGTGCCTGGAGTGTTAGGGGCGGGGAAAACATTCAGTACTTC
D: TRBD2; size: -; J: TRBJ2-3; V: TRBV9; CDR3: CASSVAAGGGRADTQYF; DNA: TGTGCCAGCAGCGTAGCAGCGGGAGGGGGACGCGCAGATACGCAGTATTTT
D: TRBD2; size: -; J: TRBJ2-1; V: TRBV5-1; CDR3: CASSAPRQREGHVGYNEQFF; DNA: TGCGCCAGCAGCGCCCCCCGACAGCGGGAGGGCCATGTTGGCTACAATGAGCAGTTCTTC
D: -; size: -; J: TRBJ2-7; V: TRBV7-9; CDR3: CASSLGASSTYEQYF; DNA: TGTGCCAGCAGCTTAGGGGCCAGTTCTACCTACGAGCAGTACTTC
D: -; size: -; J: TRBJ1-6; V: TRBV27; CDR3: CASSFSLNSPLHF; DNA: TGTGCCAGCAGTTTCTCCCTTAATTCACCCCTCCACTTT
D: -; size: -; J: TRBJ1-4; V: TRBV7-2; CDR3: CASSISGSTNEKLFF; DNA: TGTGCCAGCAGCATCTCAGGCTCAACTAATGAAAAACTGTTTTTT
D: -; size: -; J: TRBJ1-1; V: TRBV19; CDR3: CASSTPSRGGFTEAFF; DNA: TGTGCCAGTAGTACCCCTTCAAGGGGGGGCTTCACTGAAGCTTTCTTT
D: TRBD1; size: -; J: TRBJ1-5; V: TRBV7-2; CDR3: CASSLARQGANQPQHF; DNA: TGTGCCAGCAGCTTAGCGCGGCAGGGGGCCAATCAGCCCCAGCATTTT
D: -; size: -; J: TRBJ2-2; V: TRBV11-3; CDR3: CASSLGQGTTGELFF; DNA: TGTGCCAGCAGCTTAGGCCAGGGGACCACCGGGGAGCTGTTTTTT
D: TRBD1; size: few; J: TRBJ1-6; V: TRBV28; CDR3: CATMEGAAYNSPLHF; DNA: TGTGCCACAATGGAGGGGGCAGCCTATAATTCACCCCTCCACTTT
D: -; size: -; J: TRBJ1-4; V: TRBV7-4; CDR3: CASSFRGGEKLFF; DNA: TGTGCCAGCAGCTTTAGGGGAGGGGAAAAACTGTTTTTT
D: TRBD2; size: -; J: TRBJ2-5; V: TRBV9; CDR3: CASSGGTSGSLEQETQYF; DNA: TGTGCCAGCAGCGGCGGGACTAGCGGGAGTCTAGAGCAAGAGACCCAGTACTTC
D: -; size: -; J: TRBJ1-5; V: TRBV18; CDR3: CASSQGLSNQPQHF; DNA: TGTGCCAGCTCCCAGGGACTTAGCAATCAGCCCCAGCATTTT
D: TRBD1; size: -; J: TRBJ1-2; V: TRBV3-1/TRBV3-2; CDR3: CASSQDDRGFGGYTF; DNA: TGTGCCAGCAGCCAGGACGACAGGGGATTTGGGGGCTACACCTTC
D: -; size: -; J: TRBJ1-3; V: TRBV5-6; CDR3: CASSLQGFEGNGNTIYF; DNA: TGTGCCAGCAGCTTGCAAGGTTTTGAGGGTAATGGAAACACCATATATTTT
D: -; size: -; J: TRBJ2-2; V: TRBV9; CDR3: CASSTRDTGELFF; DNA: TGTGCCAGCAGCACCCGAGACACCGGGGAGCTGTTTTTT
D: -; size: -; J: TRBJ2-6; V: TRBV5-4; CDR3: CASSLGRGSGANVLTF; DNA: TGTGCCAGCAGCTTGGGACGGGGGTCTGGGGCCAACGTCCTGACTTTC
D: TRBD2; size: -; J: TRBJ2-1; V: TRBV6-2/TRBV6-3; CDR3: CASSYALQVLAGVANEQFF; DNA: TGTGCCAGCAGTTACGCCCTTCAAGTACTAGCGGGAGTGGCCAATGAGCAGTTCTTC
D: TRBD2; size: few; J: TRBJ2-3; V: TRBV7-9; CDR3: CASSLNLSRTSGTDTQYF; DNA: TGTGCCAGCAGCTTAAACCTATCGCGGACTAGCGGCACAGATACGCAGTATTTT
D: -; size: -; J: TRBJ1-3; V: TRBV30; CDR3: CAWMGGTIYF; DNA: TGTGCCTGGATGGGGGGCACCATATATTTT
D: -; size: -; J: TRBJ1-1; V: TRBV3-1/TRBV3-2; CDR3: CASNNRNTEAFF; DNA: TGTGCCAGCAATAACAGGAACACTGAAGCTTTCTTT
D: -; size: -; J: TRBJ1-2; V: TRBV4-3; CDR3: CASSQEGGAQNYGYTF; DNA: TGCGCCAGCAGCCAAGAGGGGGGGGCCCAGAACTATGGCTACACCTTC
D: -; size: -; J: TRBJ1-2; V: TRBV30; CDR3: CAWSTGINYGYTF; DNA: TGTGCCTGGTCTACAGGCATTAACTATGGCTACACCTTC
D: TRBD2; size: -; J: TRBJ2-1; V: TRBV11-2; CDR3: CASSGTSFEQFF; DNA: TGTGCCAGCAGCGGGACTAGTTTTGAGCAGTTCTTC
D: TRBD2; size: -; J: TRBJ2-1; V: TRBV10-1; CDR3: CASSLGLAGDPYNEQFF; DNA: TGCGCCTCCTCCCTGGGTCTAGCGGGAGACCCCTACAATGAGCAGTTCTTC
D: -; size: -; J: TRBJ1-2; V: TRBV15; CDR3: CATSRKDTYYGYTF; DNA: TGTGCCACCAGCAGGAAGGACACTTACTATGGCTACACCTTC
D: TRBD1; size: -; J: TRBJ1-4; V: TRBV19; CDR3: CASVDRARWKMFF; DNA: TGTGCCTCTGTCGACAGGGCCCGCTGGAAGATGTTTTTT
D: TRBD2; size: many; J: TRBJ2-7; V: TRBV30; CDR3: CAWGLGGAGEQYF; DNA: TGTGCCTGGGGTCTCGGGGGGGCAGGCGAGCAGTACTTC